This T cell receptor (beta chain) derives from a study of cytomegalovirus exposure and HLA in healthy donors. Findings and caveats of the study: What was likely a sequencing artifact was a cluster of highly shared sequence variants. Donor immune exposure was known only as CMV serostatus. TRBV6-2, TRBV6-3 and other indistinguishable V segments were excluded. In a later analysis, CMV-associated beta chains were mostly HLA-associated, it appeared.

Amplification used 60 Vbeta primers and 13 Jbeta primers. Only in-frame clones appear in the TCRdb table, and some are missing; sequencing was by immunoSEQ multiplex PCR. The sample has about 50,000 clones; more than 60% are singletons. On this clone itself: Its antigen is still unknown.

The CDR3 has 15 amino acids. With 8 bases clipped from V and 0 bases from J, the junction kept 5 bases outside the gene matches. CDR1 MNHEY and CDR2 SVGAGI come from the germline V gene. The rearrangement joins TRBV6-5 to TRBJ2-1; 9 bases agree with TRBD2. The material sequenced was PBMCs. The sequence came from a woman between 40 and 50 years old in good health and CMV-seropositive. The CDR3 spells CASLGGGASYNEQFF. CDR3 nucleotide sequence: TGTGCCAGCCTAGGCGGGGGGGCCTCCTACAATGAGCAGTTCTTC.